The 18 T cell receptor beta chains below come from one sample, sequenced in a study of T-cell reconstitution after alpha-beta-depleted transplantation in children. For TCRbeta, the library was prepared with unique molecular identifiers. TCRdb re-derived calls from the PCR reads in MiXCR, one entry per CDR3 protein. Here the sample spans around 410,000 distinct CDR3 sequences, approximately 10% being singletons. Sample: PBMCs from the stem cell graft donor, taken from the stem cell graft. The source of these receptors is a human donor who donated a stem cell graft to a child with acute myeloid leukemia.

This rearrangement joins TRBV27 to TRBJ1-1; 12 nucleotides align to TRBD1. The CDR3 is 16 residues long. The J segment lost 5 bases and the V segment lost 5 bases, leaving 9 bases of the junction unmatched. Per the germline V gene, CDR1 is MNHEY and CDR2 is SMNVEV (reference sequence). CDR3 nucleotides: TGTGCCAGCAGTCCCGGGACAGGGGGCGCGAGTACTGAAGCTTTCTTT. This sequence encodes CASSPGTGGASTEAFF.

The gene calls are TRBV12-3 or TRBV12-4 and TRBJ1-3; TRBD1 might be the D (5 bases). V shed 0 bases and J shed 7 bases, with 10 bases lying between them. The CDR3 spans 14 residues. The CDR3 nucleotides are TGTGCCAGCAGTTTAGCGACAGTAGGGAACACCATATATTTT. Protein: CASSLATVGNTIYF.

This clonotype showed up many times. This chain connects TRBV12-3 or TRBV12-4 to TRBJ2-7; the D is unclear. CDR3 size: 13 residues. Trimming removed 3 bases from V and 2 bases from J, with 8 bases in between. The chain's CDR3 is CASSFGSTYEQYV. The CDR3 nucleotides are TGTGCCAGCAGTTTTGGAAGTACCTACGAGCAGTACGTC.

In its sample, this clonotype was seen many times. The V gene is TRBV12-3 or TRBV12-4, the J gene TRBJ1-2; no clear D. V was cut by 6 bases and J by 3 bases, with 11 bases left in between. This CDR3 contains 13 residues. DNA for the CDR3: TGTGCCAGCAGCACAACAGAACACTATGGCTACACCTTC. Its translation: CASSTTEHYGYTF.

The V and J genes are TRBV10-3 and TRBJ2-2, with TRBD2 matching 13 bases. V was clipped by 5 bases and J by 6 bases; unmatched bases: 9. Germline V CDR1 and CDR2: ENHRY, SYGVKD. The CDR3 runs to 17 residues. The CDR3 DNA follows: TGTGCCATCAGTACGGGACTAGCGGGATCGTCATCCGGGGAGCTGTTTTTT. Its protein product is CAISTGLAGSSSGELFF.

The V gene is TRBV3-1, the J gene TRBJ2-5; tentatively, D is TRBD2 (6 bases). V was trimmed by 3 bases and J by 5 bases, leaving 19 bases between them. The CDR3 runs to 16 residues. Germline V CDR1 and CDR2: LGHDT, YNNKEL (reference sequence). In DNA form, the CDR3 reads TGTGCCAGCAGCCATCGCCTCTCGACTAGTCAGGAGACCCAGTACTTC. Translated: CASSHRLSTSQETQYF.

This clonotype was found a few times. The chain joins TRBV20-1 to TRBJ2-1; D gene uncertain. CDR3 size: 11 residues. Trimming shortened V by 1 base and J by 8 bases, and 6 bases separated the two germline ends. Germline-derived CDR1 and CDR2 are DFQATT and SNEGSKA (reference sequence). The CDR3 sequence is CSARAGDEQFF. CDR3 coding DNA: TGCAGTGCTAGAGCGGGCGATGAGCAGTTCTTC.

CDR3 DNA sequence: TGTGCCAGCAGTGAATTTACCGAGTCCTACGAGCAGTACTTC. It specifies CASSEFTESYEQYF. This rearrangement joins TRBV25-1 to TRBJ2-7; D call uncertain. Germline CDR1 is MGHDK and CDR2 is SYGVNS. Trimming cost V 1 base and J 1 base, with 8 bases left between them. The CDR3 length is 14 residues.

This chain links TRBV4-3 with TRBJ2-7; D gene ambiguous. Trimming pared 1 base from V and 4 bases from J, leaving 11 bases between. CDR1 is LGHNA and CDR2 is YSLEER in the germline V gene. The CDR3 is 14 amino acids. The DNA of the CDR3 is TGCGCCAGCAGCCAAGGCCGGGTCGGGTACGAGCAGTACTTC. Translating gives CASSQGRVGYEQYF.

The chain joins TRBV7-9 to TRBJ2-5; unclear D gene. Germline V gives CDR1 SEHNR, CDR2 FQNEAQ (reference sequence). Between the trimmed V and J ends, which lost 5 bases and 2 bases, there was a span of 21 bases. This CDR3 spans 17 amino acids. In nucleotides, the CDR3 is TGTGCCAGCAGCCTGAGAGTGGCACCAAAAAATCAAGAGACCCAGTACTTC. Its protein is CASSLRVAPKNQETQYF.

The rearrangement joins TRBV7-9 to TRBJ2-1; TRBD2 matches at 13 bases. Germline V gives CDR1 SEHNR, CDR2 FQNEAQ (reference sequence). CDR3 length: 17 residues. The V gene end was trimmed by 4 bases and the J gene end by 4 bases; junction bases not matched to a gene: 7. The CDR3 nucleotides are TGTGCCAGCAGCTCAATAATGACTAGCGGGAGGTACAATGAGCAGTTCTTC. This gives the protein CASSSIMTSGRYNEQFF. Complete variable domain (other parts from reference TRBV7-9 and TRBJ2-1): DTGVSQNPRHKITKRGQNVTFRCDPISEHNRLYWYRQTLGQGPEFLTYFQNEAQLEKSRLLSDRFSAERPKGSFSTLEIQRTEQGDSAMYLCASSSIMTSGRYNEQFFGPGTRLTVL.

Here the CDR3 reads CASSKGGSMSFEQFF. DNA for the CDR3: TGTGCCAGCAGCAAAGGTGGCTCGATGTCGTTTGAGCAGTTCTTC. The chain combines TRBV7-2 with TRBJ2-1, with D unresolved. The CDR3 runs to 15 residues. Germline V gene lookup returns CDR1 SGHTA and CDR2 FQGNSA. Trimming shortened V by 5 bases and J by 9 bases, and 20 bases separated the two germline ends.

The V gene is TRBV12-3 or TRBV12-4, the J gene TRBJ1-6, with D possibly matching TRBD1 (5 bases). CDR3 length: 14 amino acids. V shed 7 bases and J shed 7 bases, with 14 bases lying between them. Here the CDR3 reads CASTLGQTNSPLHF. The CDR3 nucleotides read TGTGCCAGCACCTTGGGGCAGACCAATTCACCCCTCCACTTT.

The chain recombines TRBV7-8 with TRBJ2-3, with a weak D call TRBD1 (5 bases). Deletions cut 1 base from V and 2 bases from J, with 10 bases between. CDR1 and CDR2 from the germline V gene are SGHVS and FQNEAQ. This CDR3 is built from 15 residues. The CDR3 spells CASSLEGSVTDTQYF. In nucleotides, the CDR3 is TGTGCCAGCAGCTTAGAGGGGTCTGTCACAGATACGCAGTATTTT.

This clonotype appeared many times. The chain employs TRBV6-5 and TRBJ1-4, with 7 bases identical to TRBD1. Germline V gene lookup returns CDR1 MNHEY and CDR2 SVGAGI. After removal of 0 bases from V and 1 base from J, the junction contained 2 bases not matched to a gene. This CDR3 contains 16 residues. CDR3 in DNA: TGTGCCAGCAGTTACTCCCAGGGGGTAACTAATGAAAAACTGTTTTTT. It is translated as CASSYSQGVTNEKLFF.

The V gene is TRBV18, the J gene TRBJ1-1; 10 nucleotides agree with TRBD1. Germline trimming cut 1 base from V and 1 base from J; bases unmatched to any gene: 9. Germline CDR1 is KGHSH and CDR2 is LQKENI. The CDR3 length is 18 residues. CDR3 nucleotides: TGTGCCAGCTCACCACTAGGACAGGGGGTTTCGGCGAACACTGAAGCTTTCTTT. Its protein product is CASSPLGQGVSANTEAFF.

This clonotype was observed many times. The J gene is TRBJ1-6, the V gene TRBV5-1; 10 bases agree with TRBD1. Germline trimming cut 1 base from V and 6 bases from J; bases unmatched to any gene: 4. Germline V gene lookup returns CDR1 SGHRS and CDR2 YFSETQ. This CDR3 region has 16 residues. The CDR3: CASSLRRQGANSPLHF. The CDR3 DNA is TGCGCCAGCAGCTTGCGGAGACAGGGGGCTAATTCACCCCTCCACTTT.

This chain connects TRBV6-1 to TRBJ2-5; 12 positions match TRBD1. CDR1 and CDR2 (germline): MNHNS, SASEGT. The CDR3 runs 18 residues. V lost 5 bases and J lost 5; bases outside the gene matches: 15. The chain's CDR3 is CASSPLAGTGGASETQYF. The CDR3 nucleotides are TGTGCCAGCAGTCCTCTGGCCGGGACAGGGGGCGCTTCGGAGACCCAGTACTTC.